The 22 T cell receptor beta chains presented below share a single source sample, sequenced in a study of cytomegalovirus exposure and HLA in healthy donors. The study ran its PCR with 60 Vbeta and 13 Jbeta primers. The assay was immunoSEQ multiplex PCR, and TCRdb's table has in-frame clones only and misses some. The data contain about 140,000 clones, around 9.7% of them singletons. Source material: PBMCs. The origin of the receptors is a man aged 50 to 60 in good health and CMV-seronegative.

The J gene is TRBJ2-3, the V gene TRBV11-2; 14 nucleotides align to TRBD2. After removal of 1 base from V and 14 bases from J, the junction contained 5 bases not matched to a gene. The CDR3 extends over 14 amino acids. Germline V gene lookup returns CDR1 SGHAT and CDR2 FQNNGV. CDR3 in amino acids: CASSLGLAGGLGYF. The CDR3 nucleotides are TGTGCCAGCAGCTTAGGACTAGCGGGGGGGCTTGGGTATTTT. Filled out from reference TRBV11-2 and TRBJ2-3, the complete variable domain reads EAGVAQSPRYKIIEKRQSVAFWCNPISGHATLYWYQQILGQGPKLLIQFQNNGVVDDSQLPKDRFSAERLKGVDSTLKIQPAKLEDSAVYLCASSLGLAGGLGYFGPGTRLTVL.

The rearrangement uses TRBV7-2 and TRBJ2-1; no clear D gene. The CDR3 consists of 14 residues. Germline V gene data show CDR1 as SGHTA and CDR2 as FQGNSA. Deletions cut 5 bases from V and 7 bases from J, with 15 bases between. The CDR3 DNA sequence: TGTGCCAGCAGCCCGAAGGCCTCAGCGAATGAGCAGTTCTTC. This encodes CASSPKASANEQFF.

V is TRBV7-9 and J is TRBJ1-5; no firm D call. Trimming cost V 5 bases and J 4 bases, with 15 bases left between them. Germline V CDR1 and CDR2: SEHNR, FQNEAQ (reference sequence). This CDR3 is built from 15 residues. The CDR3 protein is CASSPFMESNQPQHF. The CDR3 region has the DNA TGTGCCAGCAGCCCCTTTATGGAGTCAAATCAGCCCCAGCATTTT.

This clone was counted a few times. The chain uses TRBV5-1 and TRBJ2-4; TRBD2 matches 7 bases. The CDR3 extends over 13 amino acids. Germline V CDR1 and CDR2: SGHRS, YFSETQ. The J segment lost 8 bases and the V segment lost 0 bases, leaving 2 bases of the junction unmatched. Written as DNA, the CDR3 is TGCGCCAGCAGCTTGGACAGCGGGGACATTCAGTACTTC. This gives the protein CASSLDSGDIQYF.

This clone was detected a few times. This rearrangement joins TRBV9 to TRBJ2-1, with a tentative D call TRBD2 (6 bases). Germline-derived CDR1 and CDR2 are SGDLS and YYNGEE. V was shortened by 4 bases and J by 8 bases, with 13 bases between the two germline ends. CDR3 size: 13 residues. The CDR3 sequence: CASSRSGLDEQFF. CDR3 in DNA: TGTGCCAGCAGCCGTAGCGGACTGGATGAGCAGTTCTTC.

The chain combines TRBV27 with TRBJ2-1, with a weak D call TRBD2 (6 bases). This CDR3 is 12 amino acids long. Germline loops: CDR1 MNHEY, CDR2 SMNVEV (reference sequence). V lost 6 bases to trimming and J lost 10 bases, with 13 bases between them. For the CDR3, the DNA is TGTGCCAGCAGGCCCCTTAGCGGCGAGCAGTTCTTC. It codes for CASRPLSGEQFF.

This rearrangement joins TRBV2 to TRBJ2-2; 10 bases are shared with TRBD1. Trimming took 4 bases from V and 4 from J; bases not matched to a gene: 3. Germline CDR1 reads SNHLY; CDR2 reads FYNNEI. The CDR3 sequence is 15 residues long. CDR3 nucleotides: TGTGCCAGCAGTGTTGACAGGGGGCGCACCGGGGAGCTGTTTTTT. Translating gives CASSVDRGRTGELFF.

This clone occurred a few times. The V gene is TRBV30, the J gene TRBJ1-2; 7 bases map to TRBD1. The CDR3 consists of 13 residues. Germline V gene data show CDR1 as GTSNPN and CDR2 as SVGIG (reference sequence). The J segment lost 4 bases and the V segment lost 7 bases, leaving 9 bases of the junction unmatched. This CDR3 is CAFGERGPYGYTF. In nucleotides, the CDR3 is TGTGCCTTCGGAGAGAGGGGGCCCTATGGCTACACCTTC.

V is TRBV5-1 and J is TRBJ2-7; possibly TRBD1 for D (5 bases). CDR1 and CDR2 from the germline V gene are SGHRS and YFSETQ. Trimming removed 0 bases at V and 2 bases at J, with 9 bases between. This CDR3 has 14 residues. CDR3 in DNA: TGCGCCAGCAGCTTGGATACAGGAACCTACGAGCAGTACTTC. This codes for CASSLDTGTYEQYF.

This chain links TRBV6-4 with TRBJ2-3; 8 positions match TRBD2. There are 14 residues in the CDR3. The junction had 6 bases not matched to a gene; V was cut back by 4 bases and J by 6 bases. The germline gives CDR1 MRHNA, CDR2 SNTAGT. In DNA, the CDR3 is TGTGCCAGCAGTGCGGGAGGGCCATCGGATACGCAGTATTTT. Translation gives CASSAGGPSDTQYF.

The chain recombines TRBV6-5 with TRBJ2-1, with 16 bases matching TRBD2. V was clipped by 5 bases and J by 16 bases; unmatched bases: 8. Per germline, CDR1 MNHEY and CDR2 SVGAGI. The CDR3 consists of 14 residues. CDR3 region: CASSLGLAGGPLFF. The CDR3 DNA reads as TGTGCCAGCAGTCTGGGACTAGCGGGAGGGCCTCTTTTCTTC.

CDR3 DNA: TGTGCCAGCAGCTTAGGGGGACAGGGAAACTATGGCTACACCTTC. It translates to CASSLGGQGNYGYTF. The chain employs TRBV11-2 and TRBJ1-2; TRBD1 agrees at 9 bases. CDR3 length: 15 residues. Germline CDR1 and CDR2: SGHAT and FQNNGV. J gave up 2 bases and V 1 base, and 2 bases lay outside the gene matches.

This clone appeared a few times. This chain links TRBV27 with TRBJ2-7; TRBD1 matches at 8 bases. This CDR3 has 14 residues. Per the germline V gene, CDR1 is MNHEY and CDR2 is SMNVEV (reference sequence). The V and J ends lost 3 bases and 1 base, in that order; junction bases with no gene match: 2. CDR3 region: CASSFGTGSYEQYF. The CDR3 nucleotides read TGTGCCAGCAGTTTCGGGACAGGTTCCTACGAGCAGTACTTC.

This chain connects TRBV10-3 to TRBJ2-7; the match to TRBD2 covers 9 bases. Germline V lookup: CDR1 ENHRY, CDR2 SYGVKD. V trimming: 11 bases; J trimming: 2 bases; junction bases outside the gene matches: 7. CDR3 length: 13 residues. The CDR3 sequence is CASAGGTAYEQYF. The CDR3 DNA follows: TGTGCCTCAGCGGGGGGTACCGCCTACGAGCAGTACTTC.

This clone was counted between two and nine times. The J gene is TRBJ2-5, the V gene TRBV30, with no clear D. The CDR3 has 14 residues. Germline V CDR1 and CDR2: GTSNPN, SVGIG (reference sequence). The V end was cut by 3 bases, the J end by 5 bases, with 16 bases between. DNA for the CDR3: TGTGCCTGGAGATCCGGGTCCGCGTTGGAGACCCAGTACTTC. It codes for CAWRSGSALETQYF.

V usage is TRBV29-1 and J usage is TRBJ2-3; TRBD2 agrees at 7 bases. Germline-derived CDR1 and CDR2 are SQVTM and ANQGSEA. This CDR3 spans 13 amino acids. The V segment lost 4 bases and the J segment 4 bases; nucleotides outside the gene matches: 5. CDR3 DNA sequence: TGCAGCGTTGCGGGGGGAACATCAGATACGCAGTATTTT. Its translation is CSVAGGTSDTQYF.

The CDR3 sequence: CASSPGPGEQYF. Written as DNA, the CDR3 is TGTGCCAGCAGCCCCGGCCCGGGCGAGCAGTACTTC. The rearrangement joins TRBV4-2 to TRBJ2-7; no clear D. Germline V lookup: CDR1 LGHNA, CDR2 YNFKEQ. CDR3 length: 12 amino acids. V was shortened by 4 bases and J by 6 bases, with 10 bases between the two germline ends.

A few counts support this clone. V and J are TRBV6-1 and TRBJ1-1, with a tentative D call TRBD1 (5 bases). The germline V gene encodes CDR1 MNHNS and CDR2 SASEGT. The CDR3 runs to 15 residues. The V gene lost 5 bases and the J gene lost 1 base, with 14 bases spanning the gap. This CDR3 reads CASSREYGGNTEAFF. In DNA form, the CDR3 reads TGTGCCAGCAGTAGAGAGTACGGGGGGAACACTGAAGCTTTCTTT.

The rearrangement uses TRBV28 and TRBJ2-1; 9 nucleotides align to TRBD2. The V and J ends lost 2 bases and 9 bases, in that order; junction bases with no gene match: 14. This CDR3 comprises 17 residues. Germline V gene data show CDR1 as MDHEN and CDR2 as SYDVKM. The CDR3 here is CASSLVALGGRAAEQFF. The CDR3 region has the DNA TGTGCCAGCAGTTTAGTTGCTTTGGGCGGGAGGGCGGCTGAGCAGTTCTTC.

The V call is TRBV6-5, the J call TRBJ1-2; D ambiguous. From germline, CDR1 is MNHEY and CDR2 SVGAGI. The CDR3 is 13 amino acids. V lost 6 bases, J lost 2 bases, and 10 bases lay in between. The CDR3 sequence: CASSETGNYGYTF. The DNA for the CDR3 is TGTGCCAGCAGCGAGACGGGGAACTATGGCTACACCTTC.

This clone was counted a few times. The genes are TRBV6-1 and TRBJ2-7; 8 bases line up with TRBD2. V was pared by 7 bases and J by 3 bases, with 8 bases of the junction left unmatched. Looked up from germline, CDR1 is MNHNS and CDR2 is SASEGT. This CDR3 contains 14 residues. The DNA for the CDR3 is TGTGCCAGCATTTCGGGACTAGTAGGCTACGAGCAGTACTTC. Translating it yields CASISGLVGYEQYF.

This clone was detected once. The CDR3 bases are TGCGCCAGTCGACTAGCGGGGGAACCCACAGATACGCAGTATTTT. Its protein is CASRLAGEPTDTQYF. The chain uses TRBV5-1 and TRBJ2-3; 12 bases are a match to TRBD2. J gave up 2 bases and V 8 bases, and 6 bases lay outside the gene matches. CDR1 is SGHRS, CDR2 YFSETQ, per germline. CDR3 size: 15 residues.